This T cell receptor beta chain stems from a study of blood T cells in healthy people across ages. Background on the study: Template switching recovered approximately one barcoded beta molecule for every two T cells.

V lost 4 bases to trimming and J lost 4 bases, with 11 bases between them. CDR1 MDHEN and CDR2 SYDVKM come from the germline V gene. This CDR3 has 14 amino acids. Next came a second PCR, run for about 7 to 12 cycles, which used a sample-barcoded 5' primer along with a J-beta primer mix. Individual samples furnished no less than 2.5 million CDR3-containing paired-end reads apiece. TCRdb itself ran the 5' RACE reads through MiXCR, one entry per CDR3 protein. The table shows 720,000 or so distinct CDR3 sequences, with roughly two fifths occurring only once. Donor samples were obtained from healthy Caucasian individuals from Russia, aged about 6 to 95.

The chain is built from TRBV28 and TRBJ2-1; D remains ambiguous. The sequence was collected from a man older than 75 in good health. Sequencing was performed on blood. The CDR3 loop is CASSSPQNYNEQFF. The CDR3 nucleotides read TGTGCCAGCAGTTCCCCTCAAAATTACAATGAGCAGTTCTTC.